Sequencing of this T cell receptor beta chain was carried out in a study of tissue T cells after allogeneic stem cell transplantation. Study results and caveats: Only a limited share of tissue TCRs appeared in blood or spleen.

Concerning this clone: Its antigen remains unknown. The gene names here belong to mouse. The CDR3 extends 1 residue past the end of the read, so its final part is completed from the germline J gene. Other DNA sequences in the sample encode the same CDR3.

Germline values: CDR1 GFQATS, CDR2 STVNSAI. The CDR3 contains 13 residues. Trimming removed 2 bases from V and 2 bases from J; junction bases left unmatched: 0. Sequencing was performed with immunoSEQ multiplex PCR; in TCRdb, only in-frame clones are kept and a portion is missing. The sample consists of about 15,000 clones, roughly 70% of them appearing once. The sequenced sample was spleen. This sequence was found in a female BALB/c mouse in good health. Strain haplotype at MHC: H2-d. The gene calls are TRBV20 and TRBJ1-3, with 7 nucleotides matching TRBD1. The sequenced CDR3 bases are TGTGGTGCTAGGCAGGGGGCTGGAAATACGCTCTAT. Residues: CGARQGAGNTLY. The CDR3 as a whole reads CGARQGAGNTLYF.